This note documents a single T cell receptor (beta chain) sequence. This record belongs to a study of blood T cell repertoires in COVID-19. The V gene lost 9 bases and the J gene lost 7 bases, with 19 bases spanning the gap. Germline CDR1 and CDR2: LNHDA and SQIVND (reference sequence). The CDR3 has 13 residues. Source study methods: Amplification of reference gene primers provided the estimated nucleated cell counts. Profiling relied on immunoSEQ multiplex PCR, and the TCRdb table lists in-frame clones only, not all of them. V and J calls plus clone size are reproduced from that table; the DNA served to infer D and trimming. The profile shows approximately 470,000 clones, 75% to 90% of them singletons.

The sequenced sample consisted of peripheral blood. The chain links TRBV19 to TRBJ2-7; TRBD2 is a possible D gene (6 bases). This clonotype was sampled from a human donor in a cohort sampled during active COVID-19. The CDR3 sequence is CASGGPPPSEQYF. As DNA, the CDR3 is TGTGCCAGCGGAGGGCCTCCACCTAGTGAGCAGTACTTC.